This T cell receptor beta chain is drawn from a study of CD8+ T cells in alopecia areata listed by TCRdb under 2018. Turning to the overall study: Treated patients were enrolled in an open-label pilot trial of oral tofacitinib, 5 to 10 mg twice daily, for moderate-to-severe alopecia areata. Tofacitinib was given for 6 to 18 months, followed by 6 months of follow-up off drug to assess delayed response and recurrence. Tofacitinib-treated patients had biopsies at baseline and at 4 and 24 weeks of treatment, with a later scalp biopsy in several patients. Clonality in the scalp was compared among normal scalp (n=4), patchy alopecia areata scalp (n=8), and alopecia totalis/universalis scalp (n=8). To study T cell clonal expansion in alopecia areata, the researchers applied high-throughput TCRbeta sequencing to both the C3H/HeJ mouse model and human patients. RNA was obtained with the PAXgene miRNA kit for fixed scalp, the miRNeasy kit for PBMCs, and the RNeasy kit for mouse skin. Scalp tissue and sorted CD4+ and CD8+ peripheral blood T cells from patchy and totalis/universalis alopecia areata patients and from healthy controls were covered by human TCRbeta sequencing. immunoSEQ multiplex PCR using 35 Vbeta forward primers and 13 Jbeta reverse primers was used to amplify TCRbeta CDR3 regions. Broad study findings and their caveats: Unlike mouse skin, which is dominated by gammadelta T cells, normal human skin has resident alphabeta T cells that are also sequenced, and this complicates analysis of the scalp TCR repertoire. Shared TCR sequences between patients were less evident than in mice, which may be partly attributable to HLA diversity in the patient population. Higher clonality and more expanded CD8+ clones were observed in lesional scalp than in normal scalp, particularly in alopecia totalis/universalis, a finding suggestive of antigenic drive.

The cysteine opens and the phenylalanine closes a CDR3 of 15 amino acids. CDR3 DNA is the only sequence kept; it has 45 bases, read in frame from the first base. CDR1 and CDR2 are read off the germline V gene as MNHEY and SVGAGI. V is pruned by 6 bases and J by 5 bases, leaving 9 bases of the junction without a gene match. In the paper's terms, the time point label means: baseline before oral tofacitinib. From alopecia areata patients, peripheral blood was collected along with lesional scalp punch biopsies. PBMCs were separated by density centrifugation and stained for CD3, CD4 and CD8, after which CD4+ and CD8+ T cells were sorted on a FACSAria. Libraries were made using the immunoSEQ multiplex PCR assay. For TCR sequencing, RNA was extracted from every sample and reverse transcribed into cDNA to serve as template. First-strand cDNA was synthesized with SuperScript III using a 2:1 mix of oligo-dT and random hexamers. A synthetic immune receptor repertoire was used to measure amplification bias, and any remaining bias was corrected computationally. In the original analysis: Raw reads were preprocessed to remove errors, and CDR3 was defined by IMGT conventions from the conserved cysteine to phenylalanine. Clonality was computed by normalizing Shannon entropy by log2 of the number of productive unique TCRs and subtracting the result from 1. Whether each scalp clone was CD4 or CD8 was inferred by checking scalp TCRbeta sequences against the CD4 and CD8 repertoires from sorted blood. TCRdb took over this immuneACCESS table, retaining in-frame rearrangements with V and J assigned. Such tables are incomplete; in checked studies, under half of the missing clones stem from an unresolved V gene, and the remainder is unexplained. Clone size and V and J calls were adopted from that table, with D and trimming inferred from the DNA. The table for this sample lists 150,000 or so clones; 40% to 65% of them were counted only once. The ten largest clonotypes hold roughly a fifth of the sample.

As concerns this clone: This clone's antigen is unknown. Base qualities were left out, and no much larger clone turns up one base away.

The source of this sequence is a human donor with alopecia areata. Recombination connected TRBV6-5 to TRBJ2-1; the central 8 bases match TRBD1. Sequencing used CD8+ T cells sorted from blood, obtained at week 0. CDR3 sequence: CASRVGTGSHNEQFF. DNA sequence: TGTGCCAGCAGGGTTGGGACAGGATCACACAATGAGCAGTTCTTC.